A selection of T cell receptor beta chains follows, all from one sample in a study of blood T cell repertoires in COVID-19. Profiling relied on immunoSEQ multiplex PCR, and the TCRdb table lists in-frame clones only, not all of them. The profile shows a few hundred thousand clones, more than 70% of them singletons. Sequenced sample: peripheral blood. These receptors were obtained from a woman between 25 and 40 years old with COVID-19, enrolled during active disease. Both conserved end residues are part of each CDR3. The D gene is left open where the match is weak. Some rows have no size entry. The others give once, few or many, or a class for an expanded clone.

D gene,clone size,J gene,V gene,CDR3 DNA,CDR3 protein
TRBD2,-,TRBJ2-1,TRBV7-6,TGTGCCAGCAGCCTTAGGACTAGCGGGGTATACAATGAGCAGTTCTTC,CASSLRTSGVYNEQFF
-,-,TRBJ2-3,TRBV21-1,TGTGCCAGCAGCAGGTTCCAGGGCGAGGCAGATACGCAGTATTTT,CASSRFQGEADTQYF
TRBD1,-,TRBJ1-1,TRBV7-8,TGTGCCAGCAGCTTAGCCAGGGGGGACCTTATGAACACTGAAGCTTTCTTT,CASSLARGDLMNTEAFF
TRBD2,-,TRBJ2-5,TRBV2,TGTGCCAGCAGGGGGACTAGCGGGGGGACAAACCAAGAGACCCAGTACTTC,CASRGTSGGTNQETQYF
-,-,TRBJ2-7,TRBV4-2,TGTGCCAGCAGCCAAGACAGGGTGACCTACGAGCAGTACTTC,CASSQDRVTYEQYF
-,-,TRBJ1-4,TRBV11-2,TGTGCCAGCAGCCCGGGACACGGCAGAGAGTTAAATGAAAAACTGTTTTTT,CASSPGHGRELNEKLFF
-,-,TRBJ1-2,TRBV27,TGTGCCGGGATCGTGAGGGATGAAAATAACTATGGCTACACCTTC,CAGIVRDENNYGYTF
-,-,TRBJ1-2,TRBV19,TGTGCCAGCAGCCATAGGATACAGGGTGGCCTTTCGTTTGGCTACACCTTC,CASSHRIQGGLSFGYTF
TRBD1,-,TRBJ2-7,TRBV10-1,TGCGCCAGCAGTGGTACACTGACAGGGTCCCACGAGCAGTACTTC,CASSGTLTGSHEQYF
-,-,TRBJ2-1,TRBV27,TGTGCCAGCAGTTTAGGCCTAGCGCCCTACAATGAGCAGTTCTTC,CASSLGLAPYNEQFF
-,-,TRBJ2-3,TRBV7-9,TGTGCCAGCAGCTTAGTCCGGCGGCCGGATACGCAGTATTTT,CASSLVRRPDTQYF
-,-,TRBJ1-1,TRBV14,TGTGCCAGCAGCCAAGCTTGGGGCCTGAACACTGAAGCTTTCTTT,CASSQAWGLNTEAFF
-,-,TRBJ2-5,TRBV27,TGTGCCAGCAGTTTAGCGGGGGAGACCCAGTACTTC,CASSLAGETQYF
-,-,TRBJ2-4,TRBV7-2,TGTGCCAGCAGCTCCCCGACGGGATTAGCCAAAAACATTCAGTACTTC,CASSSPTGLAKNIQYF
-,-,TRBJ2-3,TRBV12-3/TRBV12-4,TGTGCCAGCAGTTTTGAGTTTACGCAGTATTTT,CASSFEFTQYF
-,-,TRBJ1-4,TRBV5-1,TGCGCCAGCAGCCCGGGGCGGGGCTCGATTGAAAAACTGTTTTTT,CASSPGRGSIEKLFF
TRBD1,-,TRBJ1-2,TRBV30,TGTGCCTGGAGCCAGACAGGGCCTAGGGGCTACACCTTC,CAWSQTGPRGYTF
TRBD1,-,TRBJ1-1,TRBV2,TGTGCCAGCAGGGAGACAGGGAACAAATACACTGAAGCTTTCTTT,CASRETGNKYTEAFF
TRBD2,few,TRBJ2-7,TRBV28,TGTGCCAGCAACCGGGCGGGGGGGCCCTACGAGCAGTACTTC,CASNRAGGPYEQYF
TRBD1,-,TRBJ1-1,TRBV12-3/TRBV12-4,TGTGCCACCTCGACAGGGCAGGGCACTGAAGCTTTCTTT,CATSTGQGTEAFF
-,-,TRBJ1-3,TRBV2,TGTGCCAGCAGCCCCGGGACAAGCTCTGGAAACACCATATATTTT,CASSPGTSSGNTIYF
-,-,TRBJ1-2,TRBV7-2,TGTGCCAGCAGCCCAAGCTCGACAGTCCGGAGAGGCTACACCTTC,CASSPSSTVRRGYTF
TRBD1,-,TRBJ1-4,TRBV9,TGTGCCAGCAGCCTGACAGGGGGGAATGAAAAACTGTTTTTT,CASSLTGGNEKLFF
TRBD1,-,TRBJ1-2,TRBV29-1,TGCAGCGTTGAGGGTGTACCGGGACAGGGGAACTATGGCTACACCTTC,CSVEGVPGQGNYGYTF
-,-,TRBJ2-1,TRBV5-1,TGCGCCAGCAGCTTGTTCGCCAGCGATACCTACAATGAGCAGTTCTTC,CASSLFASDTYNEQFF
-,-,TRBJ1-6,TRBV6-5,TGTGCCAGCAGCCCCGGTAGTTATAATTCACCCCTCCACTTT,CASSPGSYNSPLHF
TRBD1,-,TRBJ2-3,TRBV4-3,TGCGCCAGCAGCCAAGAAGGGACAGGGGGCGCGGATACGCAGTATTTT,CASSQEGTGGADTQYF